The rows below give T cell receptor beta chains drawn from one sample of a study of blood T cell repertoires in COVID-19. The data were produced by immunoSEQ multiplex PCR, yet TCRdb's version contains in-frame clones alone and is incomplete. The sample yields about 200,000 clones, approximately 86% seen once. The sequenced sample was PBMCs or T cells enriched from blood (not recorded which). The receptor source for this set is a woman in her twenties or thirties who had been exposed to COVID-19. CDR3s include the opening cysteine and the closing phenylalanine or tryptophan. The D gene is left open where the match is weak. Clone size appears in some rows only: once, few, many, or a class for an expanded clone.

>.|TRBV7-2|TRBD1|TRBJ2-5
TGTGCCAGCAGCTATTCCGGGACAGGGTATGGGGAGACCCAGTACTTC
CASSYSGTGYGETQYF
>.|TRBV6-5|.|TRBJ1-1
TGTGCCAGCAGTTACTTACAGAACACTGAAGCTTTCTTT
CASSYLQNTEAFF
>.|TRBV7-9|TRBD1|TRBJ2-3
TGTGCCAGCAGCGCCCGGGACAGTAGCACAGATACGCAGTATTTT
CASSARDSSTDTQYF
>.|TRBV5-1|.|TRBJ2-7
TGCGCCAGCAGCTCCTCCTCCCCCGGCGAGCAGTACTTC
CASSSSSPGEQYF
>once|TRBV18|.|TRBJ1-1
TGTGCCAGCTCAGAGACAGTCGGGACTGAAGCTTTCTTT
CASSETVGTEAFF
>.|TRBV5-1|.|TRBJ1-4
TGCGCCAGCAGGGGAGCAACTAATGAAAAACTGTTTTTT
CASRGATNEKLFF
>once|TRBV2|.|TRBJ2-3
TGTGCCAGCAGCCGACTTTCAGATACGCAGTATTTT
CASSRLSDTQYF
>.|TRBV18|.|TRBJ1-3
TGTGCCAGCTCACCTCGGGACTTGAGCTCTGGAAACACCATATATTTT
CASSPRDLSSGNTIYF
>.|TRBV7-2|.|TRBJ2-1
TGTGCCAGCAGCCCATCCGGGGGGCCCAATGAGCAGTTCTTC
CASSPSGGPNEQFF
>once|TRBV4-1|.|TRBJ2-5
TGCGCCAGCAGCCAAGATGTAACCCGGGGTCAAGAGACCCAGTACTTC
CASSQDVTRGQETQYF
>.|TRBV10-3|.|TRBJ1-1
TGTGCCACCTGGGAGGGGGATCGGAACACTGAAGCTTTCTTT
CATWEGDRNTEAFF
>.|TRBV21-1|.|TRBJ1-5
TGTGCCAGCAGCACGTCGGCGGGGGGGCCTTATAGCAATCAGCCCCAGCATTTT
CASSTSAGGPYSNQPQHF
>.|TRBV4-1|.|TRBJ1-5
TGCGCCAGCAGCCAAGAGGGAGGGCAGAATCATCAGCCCCAGCATTTT
CASSQEGGQNHQPQHF
>.|TRBV11-3|TRBD2|TRBJ2-1
TGTGCCAGCAGCTTCACGCGGGGGGGTAATGAGCAGTTCTTC
CASSFTRGGNEQFF
>.|TRBV5-1|.|TRBJ2-7
TGCGCCAGCAGCCCCAGGCTGACCCCTTCCTACGAGCAGTACTTC
CASSPRLTPSYEQYF
>.|TRBV10-2|TRBD2|TRBJ2-3
TGCGCCAGCAGTGACCCGGGACTAGCGGGGATGGATACGCAGTATTTT
CASSDPGLAGMDTQYF
>.|TRBV27|.|TRBJ1-4
TGTGCCAGCAGTTTTCGAGGATCTTATAATGAAAAACTGTTTTTT
CASSFRGSYNEKLFF
>.|TRBV5-4|TRBD2|TRBJ2-5
TGTGCCAGCAGCTTGGCTAGCGGCCAAGAGACCCAGTACTTC
CASSLASGQETQYF
>.|TRBV7-8|TRBD1|TRBJ2-5
TGTGCCAGCAGCGTATTGGGACAGCAAGAGACCCAGTACTTC
CASSVLGQQETQYF
>.|TRBV12-5|TRBD2|TRBJ2-1
TGTGCTAGTGGTTTGGTATTAGCGGGACCTTACAATGAGCAGTTCTTC
CASGLVLAGPYNEQFF
>.|TRBV4-1|TRBD2|TRBJ2-7
TGCGCCAGCAGCCAAGACGGGGGGGCTCTCTACGAGCAGTACTTC
CASSQDGGALYEQYF
>.|TRBV19|TRBD1|TRBJ2-1
TGTGCCAGTAGTATAGAGGGACAGGCCTACAATGAGCAGTTCTTC
CASSIEGQAYNEQFF
>.|TRBV9|.|TRBJ1-1
TGTGCCAGCAGCGTAGCCCCGGACATCATGAACACTGAAGCTTTCTTT
CASSVAPDIMNTEAFF
>.|TRBV2|TRBD1|TRBJ1-2
TGTGCCACCCGAGTGTTTGTCAGGGGGCTTGTTGGCTACACCTTC
CATRVFVRGLVGYTF
>.|TRBV12-3/TRBV12-4|.|TRBJ2-4
TGTGCCAGCAGTCTAATACCGGGCATTCAGTACTTC
CASSLIPGIQYF
>once|TRBV28|.|TRBJ2-2
TGTGCCAGCAGTTTTCAGGGGAGAGATACCGGGGAGCTGTTTTTT
CASSFQGRDTGELFF
>.|TRBV19|TRBD2|TRBJ2-2
TGTGCCAGTAGTCGTGGGGGAGGGCTCCCCGGGGAGCTGTTTTTT
CASSRGGGLPGELFF
>.|TRBV30|TRBD1|TRBJ1-4
TGTGCCTGGAGTGGACAGGGGTGGGAACTGTTTTTT
CAWSGQGWELFF
>.|TRBV5-4|.|TRBJ2-3
TGTGCCAGCAGCCAAGCCTTTCAGGGTACAGATACGCAGTATTTT
CASSQAFQGTDTQYF
>.|TRBV29-1|.|TRBJ1-2
TGCAGCGTCTGGGGGGACGGCTACACCTTC
CSVWGDGYTF
>.|TRBV19|TRBD1|TRBJ2-1
TGTGCCAGTAGTCCGCGGGACAGGGCCGACGAGCAGTTCTTC
CASSPRDRADEQFF
>.|TRBV5-1|.|TRBJ1-4
TGCGCCAGCAGCTCCCGACAGGCCTTGGCTAATGAAAAACTGTTTTTT
CASSSRQALANEKLFF
>.|TRBV27|TRBD1|TRBJ2-2
TGTGCCAGCAGTTTTTGGGCAGGGGGCGGGGAGCTGTTTTTT
CASSFWAGGGELFF
>.|TRBV4-2|TRBD1|TRBJ2-4
TGTGCCAGCAGCCACGGGACAGGGAAAAACATTCAGTACTTC
CASSHGTGKNIQYF
>.|TRBV5-1|.|TRBJ1-4
TGCGCCAGCAGCCCCACGACATGGAATGAAAAACTGTTTTTT
CASSPTTWNEKLFF
>.|TRBV5-1|.|TRBJ2-2
TGCGCCAGCAGCTTGGTCTCGGGGGAGCTGTTTTTT
CASSLVSGELFF
>.|TRBV5-8|TRBD1|TRBJ2-7
TGTGCCAGCAGCTTGGCCGCAGGGACAGTCTACGAGCAGTACTTC
CASSLAAGTVYEQYF
>.|TRBV18|TRBD1|TRBJ2-5
TGTGCCAGCTCACCCCTCGGGGCAGGGGGCACGGAGACCCAGTACTTC
CASSPLGAGGTETQYF
>.|TRBV19|.|TRBJ2-1
TGTGCCAGTAGTATTGTGGCAGGCTCCTACAATGAGCAGTTCTTC
CASSIVAGSYNEQFF
>.|TRBV9|.|TRBJ2-3
TGTGCCAGCAGCGTAGGCCCTGGCAGCACAGATACGCAGTATTTT
CASSVGPGSTDTQYF
>once|TRBV23-1|.|TRBJ1-4
TGCGCCAGCAGTCAATCGGCAGAGGGTGAAAAACTGTTTTTT
CASSQSAEGEKLFF
>.|TRBV5-5|.|TRBJ1-2
TGTGCCAGCAGCTTGGGGGCCGACGGCAACTATGGCTACACCTTC
CASSLGADGNYGYTF
>.|TRBV19|TRBD1|TRBJ1-2
TGTGCCAGTAGTGTCCAGGGGGCAGGTCGGGGGATTGGTGGCTACACCTTC
CASSVQGAGRGIGGYTF
>.|TRBV6-5|TRBD1|TRBJ1-1
TGTGCCAGCAGAGAGACAGGGGTCAGAGGTGAAGCTTTCTTT
CASRETGVRGEAFF
>.|TRBV18|TRBD1|TRBJ1-2
TGTGCCAGCTCACCGGACAGGACTAACTATGGCTACACCTTC
CASSPDRTNYGYTF